Listed below are T cell receptor beta chains from one sample, sequenced in a study of tumor and adjacent non-tumor tissue in lung cancer. TCRdb independently ran MiXCR on the multiplex PCR reads; one entry per CDR3 protein. The sample lists tens of thousands of distinct CDR3 sequences; roughly two thirds were seen once. Sequenced: distant non-tumor lung tissue. The receptors were sampled from a woman aged 35 to 49 with non-small cell lung cancer. Each CDR3 is given with its conserved first and last residue. The D gene is left open where the match is weak. Clone size is not always given. Where it is, it says once, few, many or a class for expanded clones.

TRBJ2-7	TRBV7-8	.	TRBD1	CASSLGGGGQGRREQYF	TGTGCCAGCAGCCTAGGGGGTGGCGGACAGGGTAGGCGGGAGCAGTACTTC
TRBJ2-5	TRBV29-1	.	.	CSVERRGQDTQYF	TGCAGCGTCGAGCGCCGGGGACAAGATACCCAGTACTTC
TRBJ2-7	TRBV6-6	.	.	CASSLSGEKYF	TGTGCCAGCAGTCTCAGCGGCGAGAAGTACTTC
TRBJ2-1	TRBV11-3	few	.	CASSPRPRSPYNEQFF	TGTGCTAGCAGCCCAAGACCTAGGAGCCCCTACAATGAGCAATTCTTC
TRBJ2-1	TRBV30	.	TRBD2	CVWSLLADYNEQSF	TGTGTCTGGAGTCTGCTAGCGGACTACAATGAGCAGTCCTTC
TRBJ2-6	TRBV6-5	.	TRBD2	CASSYGTSGSEANVLTF	TGTGCCAGCAGTTATGGGACTAGCGGGAGTGAGGCCAACGTCCTGACTTTC
TRBJ2-5	TRBV29-1	.	.	CSIPRTCRGGGRYF	TGCAGCATCCCAAGGACTTGCAGAGGAGGGGGCCGGTACTTC
TRBJ2-1	TRBV10-3	.	TRBD2	CAISDGSGAMYNEQFF	TGTGCCATCAGTGACGGGAGCGGGGCCATGTACAATGAGCAGTTCTTC
TRBJ2-3	TRBV11-2	once	.	CASSFERIGTDTQYF	TGTGCCAGCAGCTTTGAGCGGATAGGCACAGATACGCAGTATTTT
TRBJ1-2	TRBV14	.	.	CASSQGPNYGYAF	TGTGCCAGCAGCCAAGGACCCAACTATGGTTACGCCTTC
TRBJ2-5	TRBV28	.	.	CASTPQGDVKRTQYF	TGTGCCAGCACCCCTCAGGGCGACGTTAAGAGGACCCAGTACTTC
TRBJ2-5	TRBV4-1	.	.	CPSSQWRGETQYF	TGCCCCAGCAGCCAATGGCGTGGAGAGACCCAGTACTTC
TRBJ2-1	TRBV5-1	few	TRBD2	CASSFAPSGTSSNEQFF	TGCGCCAGCAGCTTTGCCCCCTCCGGGACTAGCAGCAATGAGCAGTTCTTC
TRBJ2-7	TRBV11-3	.	.	CASSLDRGEQYF	TGTGCCAGTAGCTTGGATAGGGGCGAGCAGTACTTC
TRBJ2-4	TRBV19	.	.	CASSILGGRQGNIQYF	TGTGCCAGTAGTATCTTGGGAGGCCGTCAAGGAAACATTCAGTACTTC
TRBJ2-7	TRBV6-4	many	.	CASRAKSSYEQYF	TGTGCCAGCAGGGCAAAAAGCTCCTACGAGCAGTACTTC
TRBJ1-6	TRBV7-9	.	TRBD1	CANTGTGNSPLHF	TGTGCCAATACCGGGACAGGAAATTCACCCCTCCACTTT
TRBJ2-5	TRBV11-3	.	.	CVSSLDRGPYF	TGTGTCAGCAGCTTAGATCGGGGTCCGTATTTC
TRBJ2-1	TRBV14	.	.	CASSQVGVPSSNNEQLF	TGTGCCAGCAGCCAAGTAGGGGTCCCAAGCTCCAACAATGAGCAGCTCTTC
TRBJ2-1	TRBV11-2	.	.	CASSLGGTGCNEQSF	TGTGCCAGCAGCTTAGGTGGGACGGGGTGCAATGAGCAGTCCTTC
TRBJ2-7	TRBV6-1	medium-sized	TRBD2	CASSDEAGSYEQYF	TGTGCCAGCAGTGATGAAGCGGGGTCCTACGAGCAGTACTTC
TRBJ2-1	TRBV11-1	once	TRBD1	CTSSQGAVTLNERFF	TGTACCAGCAGTCAGGGGGCTGTGACGTTGAATGAGCGGTTCTTC
TRBJ1-2	TRBV29-1	.	TRBD1	CSILGQGASVYTF	TGCAGTATTCTCGGACAGGGGGCGAGCGTCTACACCTTC
TRBJ2-2	TRBV6-1	many	TRBD2	CASRKSKQGIAGSNTGELFF	TGTGCCAGCAGGAAATCAAAACAGGGCATAGCGGGATCGAACACCGGGGAGCTGTTTTTT
TRBJ2-5	TRBV11-2	.	.	CASNWGRQETQYF	TGTGCCAGCAACTGGGGGAGACAAGAGACGCAGTACTTC
TRBJ1-2	TRBV6-5	.	.	CASSYLGGEGYTF	TGTGCCAGCAGTTACCTCGGGGGTGAGGGCTACACCTTC
TRBJ1-3	TRBV10-1	.	.	CASSELATGNTIYF	TGCGCCAGCAGTGAGTTGGCTACTGGAAACACCATATATTTT
TRBJ2-7	TRBV4-1	.	TRBD2	CASNQVGLAETYGKTEREQYF	TGCGCAAGCAACCAAGTCGGGCTAGCGGAAACCTACGGGAAAACGGAAAGGGAGCAGTACTTC
TRBJ1-5	TRBV6-1	.	.	CVSRATGFSQPQHF	TGTGTCAGCAGGGCCACAGGATTCAGTCAGCCCCAGCATTTT
TRBJ2-5	TRBV4-1	few	.	CASSQGIWHETQYF	TGTGCCAGCAGCCAAGGGATCTGGCATGAGACCCAGTACTTC
TRBJ2-1	TRBV5-1	.	.	CASSFDPREASSNEQFF	TGCGCCAGCAGTTTCGATCCCAGGGAGGCAAGCTCCAATGAGCAGTTCTTC
TRBJ1-1	TRBV6-1	.	TRBD1	CAIRTRDRAGVEAFF	TGTGCCATCAGAACCCGGGACAGGGCGGGGGTTGAAGCTTTCTTT
TRBJ2-3	TRBV29-1	.	.	CGAGWRGTDTQYF	TGCGGCGCCGGGTGGCGGGGCACAGATACGCAGTATTTT
TRBJ2-6	TRBV9	.	TRBD2	CPSSLGGSSGANVLTF	TGTCCCAGCAGCTTGGGGGGGTCCTCTGGGGCCAACGTCCTGACTTTC
TRBJ2-7	TRBV11-3	.	TRBD1	CASSPGQGAYKQYF	TGTGCCAGCAGCCCCGGACAGGGGGCTTACAAGCAATACTTC
TRBJ1-5	TRBV6-5	.	.	CDSSSTTGGDQPQHF	TGTGACAGCAGTTCAACAACAGGTGGCGATCAGCCCCAGCATTTT
TRBJ2-5	TRBV12-3/TRBV12-4	.	.	CASSTSRLGGRVETQYF	TGTGCCAGCAGTACGAGTAGGTTGGGGGGGCGCGTGGAGACCCAGTACTTC
TRBJ2-7	TRBV7-2	few	TRBD2	CASSFGGGAYEQYF	TGTGCTAGCAGCTTCGGCGGGGGGGCCTACGAGCAGTACTTC